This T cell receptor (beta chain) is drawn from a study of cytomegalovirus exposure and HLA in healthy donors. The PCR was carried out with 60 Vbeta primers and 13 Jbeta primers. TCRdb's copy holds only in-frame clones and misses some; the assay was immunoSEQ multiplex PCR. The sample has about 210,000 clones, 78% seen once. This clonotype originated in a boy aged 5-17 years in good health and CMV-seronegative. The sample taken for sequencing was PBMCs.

CDR3 protein: CASSIPGTDLSTDTQYF. The CDR3, as DNA: TGTGCCAGCAGCATTCCCGGGACAGACTTGAGCACAGATACGCAGTATTTT. This rearrangement joins TRBV7-9 to TRBJ2-3, with 7 positions matching TRBD1. Germline V gene sequence: CDR1 SEHNR, CDR2 FQNEAQ (reference sequence). The ends lost 5 bases at V and 0 bases at J; junction bases unmatched: 11. The CDR3 is 17 amino acids.